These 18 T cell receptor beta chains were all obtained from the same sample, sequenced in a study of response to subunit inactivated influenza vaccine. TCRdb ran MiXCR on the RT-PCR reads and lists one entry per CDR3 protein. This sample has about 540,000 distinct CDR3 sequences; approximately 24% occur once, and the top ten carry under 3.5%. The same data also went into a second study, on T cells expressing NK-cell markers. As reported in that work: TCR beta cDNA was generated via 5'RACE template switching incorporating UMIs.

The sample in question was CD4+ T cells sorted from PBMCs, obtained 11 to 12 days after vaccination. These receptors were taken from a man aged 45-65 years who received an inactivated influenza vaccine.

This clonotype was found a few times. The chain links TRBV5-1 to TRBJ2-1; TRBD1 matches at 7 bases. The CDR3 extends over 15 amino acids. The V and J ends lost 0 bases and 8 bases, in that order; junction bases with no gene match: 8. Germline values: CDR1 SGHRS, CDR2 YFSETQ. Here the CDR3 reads CASSLVLQGKDEQFF. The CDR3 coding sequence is TGCGCCAGCAGCTTGGTTTTACAGGGGAAGGATGAGCAGTTCTTC.

The CDR3 is CASSWGGNTGELFF. CDR3 sequence (DNA): TGTGCCAGCAGTTGGGGGGGAAACACCGGGGAGCTGTTTTTT. This chain uses TRBV28 with TRBJ2-2; 7 positions match TRBD2. V trimming: 4 bases; J trimming: 2 bases; junction bases outside the gene matches: 1. From germline, CDR1 is MDHEN and CDR2 SYDVKM. There are 14 residues in the CDR3.

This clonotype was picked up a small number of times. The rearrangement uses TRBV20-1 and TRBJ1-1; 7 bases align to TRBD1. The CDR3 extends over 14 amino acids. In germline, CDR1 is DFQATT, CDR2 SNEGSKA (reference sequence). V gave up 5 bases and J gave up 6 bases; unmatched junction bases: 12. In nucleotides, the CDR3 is TGCAGTGCTCGAGTCGGACAGGCTTCGGCTGAAGCTTTCTTT. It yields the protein CSARVGQASAEAFF.

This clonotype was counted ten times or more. CDR3 amino acids: CASSFFPSGRRDRTDTQYF. Written as DNA, the CDR3 is TGTGCCAGCAGTTTTTTTCCTAGCGGGAGACGGGATCGCACAGATACGCAGTATTTT. The chain combines TRBV12-3 or TRBV12-4 with TRBJ2-3; 10 bases align to TRBD2. The CDR3 is made up of 19 amino acids. The trim removed 3 bases at V and 1 base at J, leaving 13 bases unmatched.

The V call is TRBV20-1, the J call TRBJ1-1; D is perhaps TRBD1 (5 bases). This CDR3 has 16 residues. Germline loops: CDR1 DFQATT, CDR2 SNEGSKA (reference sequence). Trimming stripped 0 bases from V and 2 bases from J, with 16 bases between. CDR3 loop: CSARDGRKGANTEAFF. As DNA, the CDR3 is TGCAGTGCTAGAGATGGGAGGAAAGGGGCAAACACTGAAGCTTTCTTT.

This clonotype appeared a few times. The CDR3 loop is CASSLPLGYEQYF. In DNA, the CDR3 is TGTGCCAGCAGCTTGCCACTGGGGTACGAGCAGTACTTC. The chain is built from TRBV5-6 and TRBJ2-7; no firm D call. V lost 1 base to trimming and J lost 4 bases, with 9 bases between them. CDR3 length: 13 residues. Per germline, CDR1 SGHDT and CDR2 YYEEEE.

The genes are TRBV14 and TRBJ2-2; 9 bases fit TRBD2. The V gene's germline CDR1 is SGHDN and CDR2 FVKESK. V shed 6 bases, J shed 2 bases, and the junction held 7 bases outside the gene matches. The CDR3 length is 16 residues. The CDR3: CASSPLTSGNTGELFF. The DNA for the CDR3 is TGTGCCAGCAGTCCCTTGACTAGCGGAAACACCGGGGAGCTGTTTTTT.

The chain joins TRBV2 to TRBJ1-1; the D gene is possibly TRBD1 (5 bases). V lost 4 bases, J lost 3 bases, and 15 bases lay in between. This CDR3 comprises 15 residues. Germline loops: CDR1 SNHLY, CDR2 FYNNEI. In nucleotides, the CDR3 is TGTGCCAGCAGTGTACAGGCGGGGTGGGACACTGAAGCTTTCTTT. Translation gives CASSVQAGWDTEAFF.

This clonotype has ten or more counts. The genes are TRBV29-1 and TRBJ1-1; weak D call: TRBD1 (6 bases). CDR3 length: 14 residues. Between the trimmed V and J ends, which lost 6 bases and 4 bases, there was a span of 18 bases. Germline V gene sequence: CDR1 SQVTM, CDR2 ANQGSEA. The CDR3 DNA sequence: TGCAGCGTAATACGGACCGCGGGGGCCACTGAAGCTTTCTTT. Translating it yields CSVIRTAGATEAFF.

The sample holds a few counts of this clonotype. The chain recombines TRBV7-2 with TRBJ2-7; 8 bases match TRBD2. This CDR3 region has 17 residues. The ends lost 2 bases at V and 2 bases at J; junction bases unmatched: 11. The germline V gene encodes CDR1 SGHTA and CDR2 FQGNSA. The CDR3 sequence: CASSLRALAESTYEQYF. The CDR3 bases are TGTGCCAGCAGCTTAAGGGCACTAGCGGAAAGTACCTACGAGCAGTACTTC. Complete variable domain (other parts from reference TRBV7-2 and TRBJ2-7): GAGVSQSPSNKVTEKGKDVELRCDPISGHTALYWYRQSLGQGLEFLIYFQGNSAPDKSGLPSDRFSAERTGGSVSTLTIQRTQQEDSAVYLCASSLRALAESTYEQYFGPGTRLTVT.

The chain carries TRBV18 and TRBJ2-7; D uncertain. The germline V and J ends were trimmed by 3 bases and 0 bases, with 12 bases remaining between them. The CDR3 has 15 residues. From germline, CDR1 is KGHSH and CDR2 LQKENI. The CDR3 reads CASSPRFPGSYEQYF. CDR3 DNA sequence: TGTGCCAGCTCACCCCGCTTCCCAGGCTCCTACGAGCAGTACTTC.

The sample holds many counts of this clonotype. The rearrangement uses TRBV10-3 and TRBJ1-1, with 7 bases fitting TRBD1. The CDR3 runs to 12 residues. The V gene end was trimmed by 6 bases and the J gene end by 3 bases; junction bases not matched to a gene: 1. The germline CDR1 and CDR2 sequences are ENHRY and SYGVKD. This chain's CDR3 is CAIRDRDTEAFF. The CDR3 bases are TGTGCCATCAGAGACAGGGACACTGAAGCTTTCTTT.

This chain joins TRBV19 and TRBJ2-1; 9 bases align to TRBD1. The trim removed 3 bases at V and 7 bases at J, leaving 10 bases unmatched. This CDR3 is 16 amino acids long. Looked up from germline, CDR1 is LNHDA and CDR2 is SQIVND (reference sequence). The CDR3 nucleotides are TGTGCCAGTAGTATCCACCCGGGACAGGGTGTGAATGAGCAGTTCTTC. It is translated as CASSIHPGQGVNEQFF.

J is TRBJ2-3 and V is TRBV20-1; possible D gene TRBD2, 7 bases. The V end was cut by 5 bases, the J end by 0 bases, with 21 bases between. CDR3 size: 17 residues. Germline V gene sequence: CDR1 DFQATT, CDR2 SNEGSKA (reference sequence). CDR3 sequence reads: CSARPALGGGSTDTQYF. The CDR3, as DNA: TGCAGTGCTCGCCCGGCATTGGGCGGGGGCAGCACAGATACGCAGTATTTT.

Here the CDR3 DNA reads TGTGCCACCAGTGATTACGGGTACGAGCAGTACTTC. Translation gives CATSDYGYEQYF. This chain connects TRBV24-1 to TRBJ2-7; D gene uncertain. The germline V gene has CDR1 KGHDR and CDR2 SFDVKD. The CDR3 spans 12 residues. The V end lost 2 bases, the J end lost 4 bases, and 5 bases lay between the germline ends.

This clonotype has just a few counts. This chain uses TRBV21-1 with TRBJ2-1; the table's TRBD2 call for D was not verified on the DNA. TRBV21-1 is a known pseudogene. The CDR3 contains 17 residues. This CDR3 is CASSKGFPGLLYNEQFF. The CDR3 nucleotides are TGTGCCAGCAGCAAAGGTTTCCCGGGACTACTTTACAATGAGCAGTTCTTC.

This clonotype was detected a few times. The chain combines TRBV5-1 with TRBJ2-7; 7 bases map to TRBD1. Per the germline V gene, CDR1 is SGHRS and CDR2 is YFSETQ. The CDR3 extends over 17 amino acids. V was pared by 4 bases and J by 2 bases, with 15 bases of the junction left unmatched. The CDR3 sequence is CASSISRDSKFTYEQYF. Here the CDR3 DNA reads TGCGCCAGCAGCATTTCCCGGGACAGCAAATTCACCTACGAGCAGTACTTC.

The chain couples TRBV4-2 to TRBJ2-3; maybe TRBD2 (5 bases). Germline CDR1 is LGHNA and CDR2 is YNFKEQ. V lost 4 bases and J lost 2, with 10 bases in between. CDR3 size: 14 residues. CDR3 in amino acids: CASSPSGNTDTQYF. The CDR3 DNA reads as TGTGCCAGCAGCCCGAGCGGTAACACAGATACGCAGTATTTT.